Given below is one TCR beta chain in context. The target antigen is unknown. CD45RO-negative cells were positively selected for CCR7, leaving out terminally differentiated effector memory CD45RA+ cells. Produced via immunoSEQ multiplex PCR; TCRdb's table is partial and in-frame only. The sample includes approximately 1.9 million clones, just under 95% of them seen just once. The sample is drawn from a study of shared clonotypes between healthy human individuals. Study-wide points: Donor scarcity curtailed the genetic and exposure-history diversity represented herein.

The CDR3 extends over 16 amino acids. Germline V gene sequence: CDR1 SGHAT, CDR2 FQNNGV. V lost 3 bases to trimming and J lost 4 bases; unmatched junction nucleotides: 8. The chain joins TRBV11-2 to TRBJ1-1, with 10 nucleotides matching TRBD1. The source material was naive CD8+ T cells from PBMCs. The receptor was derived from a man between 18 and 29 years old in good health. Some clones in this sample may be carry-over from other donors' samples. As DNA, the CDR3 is TGTGCCAGCAGCTTTGTGACAGGGGGCATTAGCACTGAAGCTTTCTTT. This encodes CASSFVTGGISTEAFF.